The 11 T cell receptor beta chains reported below all come from one sample, sequenced in a study of cytomegalovirus exposure and HLA in healthy donors. The PCR was carried out with 60 Vbeta primers and 13 Jbeta primers. Assay: immunoSEQ multiplex PCR; the TCRdb copy retains only in-frame clones and omits some. This table has 70,000 to 90,000 clones, around two thirds appearing once. Sequenced material: PBMCs. The source is a man in his sixties in good health and CMV-seropositive.

CDR3 in DNA: TGTGCCAGCAGTTACTCAGACTTGTTCTATGGCTACACCTTC. Its protein is CASSYSDLFYGYTF. V usage is TRBV6-6 and J usage is TRBJ1-2; D is unresolved. The CDR3 is made up of 14 amino acids. Germline CDR1 reads MNHNY; CDR2 reads SVGAGI (reference sequence). V was cut by 0 bases and J by 4 bases, with 9 bases left in between.

The chain combines TRBV6-5 with TRBJ1-2; TRBD1 is a possible D gene (6 bases). CDR3 length: 15 amino acids. V gave up 6 bases and J gave up 5 bases, with 19 bases separating them. CDR1 and CDR2 from the germline V gene are MNHEY and SVGAGI. Here the CDR3 DNA reads TGTGCCAGCAGGGCCTTACAGGGCCCCTCTTATGGCTACACCTTC. Its translation is CASRALQGPSYGYTF.

This clone has a handful of counts. The V gene is TRBV7-2, the J gene TRBJ2-7; perhaps TRBD2 as D (5 bases). The CDR3 totals 15 residues. V lost 2 bases and J 0 bases, leaving 11 bases between the germline ends. Germline-derived CDR1 and CDR2 are SGHTA and FQGNSA. The CDR3 region has the DNA TGTGCCAGCAGCTTATCGGGGTCCCTCTCCTACGAGCAGTACTTC. Encoded protein: CASSLSGSLSYEQYF.

This clone has only a few counts. V and J are TRBV19 and TRBJ1-1; 7 nucleotides line up with TRBD1. CDR3 size: 19 residues. With 3 bases clipped from V and 2 bases from J, the junction kept 18 bases outside the gene matches. The V gene's germline CDR1 is LNHDA and CDR2 SQIVND (reference sequence). The CDR3 sequence: CASSIRQGRRLAENTEAFF. As DNA, the CDR3 is TGTGCCAGTAGTATCCGACAGGGTCGGCGGTTGGCCGAAAACACTGAAGCTTTCTTT.

The chain has TRBV27 and TRBJ2-3; D gene uncertain. V gave up 3 bases and J gave up 0 bases, with 13 bases separating them. CDR1 MNHEY and CDR2 SMNVEV come from the germline V gene (reference sequence). The CDR3 extends over 16 amino acids. CDR3 sequence: CASSFLTFSSTDTQYF. Written as DNA, the CDR3 is TGTGCCAGCAGTTTCTTGACATTCTCTAGCACAGATACGCAGTATTTT.

The rearrangement links TRBV7-9 to TRBJ1-1, with unresolved D. This CDR3 contains 14 residues. Germline CDR1 reads SEHNR; CDR2 reads FQNEAQ (reference sequence). V gave up 3 bases and J gave up 5 bases, with 13 bases separating them. The CDR3: CASSFLIGSTEAFF. The DNA for the CDR3 is TGTGCCAGCAGCTTTTTGATCGGGTCTACTGAAGCTTTCTTT. Based on the CDR3 plus reference TRBV7-9 and TRBJ1-1, the full variable domain is DTGVSQNPRHKITKRGQNVTFRCDPISEHNRLYWYRQTLGQGPEFLTYFQNEAQLEKSRLLSDRFSAERPKGSFSTLEIQRTEQGDSAMYLCASSFLIGSTEAFFGQGTRLTVV.

The chain employs TRBV27 and TRBJ1-6; D possibly corresponds to TRBD1 (5 bases). CDR3 size: 13 residues. The germline CDR1 and CDR2 sequences are MNHEY and SMNVEV (reference sequence). Trimming cost V 3 bases and J 10 bases, with 10 bases left between them. DNA for the CDR3: TGTGCCAGCAGTTTTCTTAGGGGATCACCCCTCCACTTT. This codes for CASSFLRGSPLHF.

V gene TRBV6-5 combines with J gene TRBJ1-5; D unresolved. Germline values: CDR1 MNHEY, CDR2 SVGAGI. Trimming shortened V by 5 bases and J by 0 bases, and 8 bases separated the two germline ends. The CDR3 runs 14 residues. The CDR3 loop is CASSPTYSNQPQHF. Here the CDR3 DNA reads TGTGCCAGCAGTCCCACCTATAGCAATCAGCCCCAGCATTTT.

This chain connects TRBV25-1 to TRBJ2-5, with D uncertain. The CDR3 length is 13 residues. The germline V and J ends were trimmed by 4 bases and 9 bases, with 15 bases remaining between them. CDR1 and CDR2 from the germline V gene are MGHDK and SYGVNS. In DNA form, the CDR3 reads TGTGCCAGCAGTGGACCCGCCCTCGCGGCCCAGTACTTC. It encodes CASSGPALAAQYF.

The V and J genes are TRBV5-6 and TRBJ1-2, with a weak D call TRBD1 (6 bases). The CDR3 is 15 residues long. Looked up from germline, CDR1 is SGHDT and CDR2 is YYEEEE. The germline V and J ends were trimmed by 3 bases and 4 bases, with 16 bases remaining between them. The CDR3 loop reads CASSYPGLGGYGYTF. The CDR3 bases are TGTGCCAGCAGCTACCCCGGTTTAGGGGGCTATGGCTACACCTTC.

This clone was detected only a few times. J is TRBJ2-7 and V is TRBV10-3, with 9 bases lining up with TRBD1. This CDR3 comprises 16 residues. CDR1 is ENHRY and CDR2 is SYGVKD in the germline V gene. Trimming took 2 bases from V and 3 from J; bases not matched to a gene: 8. The CDR3 sequence is CAISELWTGDNYEQYF. The CDR3 DNA reads as TGTGCCATCAGTGAGCTTTGGACAGGGGATAACTACGAGCAGTACTTC.